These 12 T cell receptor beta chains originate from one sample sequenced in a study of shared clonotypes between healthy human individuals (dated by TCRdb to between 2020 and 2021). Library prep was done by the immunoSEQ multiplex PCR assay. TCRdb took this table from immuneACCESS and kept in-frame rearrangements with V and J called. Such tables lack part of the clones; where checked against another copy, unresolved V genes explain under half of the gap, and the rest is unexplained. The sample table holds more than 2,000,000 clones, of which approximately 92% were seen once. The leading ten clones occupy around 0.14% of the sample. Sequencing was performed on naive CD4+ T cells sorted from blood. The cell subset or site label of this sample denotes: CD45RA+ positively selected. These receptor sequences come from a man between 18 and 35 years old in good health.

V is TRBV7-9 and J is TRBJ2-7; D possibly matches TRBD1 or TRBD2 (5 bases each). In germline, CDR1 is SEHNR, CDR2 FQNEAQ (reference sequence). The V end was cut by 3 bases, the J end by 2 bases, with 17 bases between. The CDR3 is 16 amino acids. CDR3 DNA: TGTGCCAGCAGCTTTCGGGACCCCAAGGCACCCTACGAGCAGTACTTC. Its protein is CASSFRDPKAPYEQYF.

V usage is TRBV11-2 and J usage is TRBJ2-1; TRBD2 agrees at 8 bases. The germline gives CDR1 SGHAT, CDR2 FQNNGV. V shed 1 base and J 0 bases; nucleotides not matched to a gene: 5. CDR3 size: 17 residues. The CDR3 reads CASSLGVTSGSYNEQFF. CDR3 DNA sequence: TGTGCCAGCAGCTTAGGGGTCACTAGCGGCTCCTACAATGAGCAGTTCTTC.

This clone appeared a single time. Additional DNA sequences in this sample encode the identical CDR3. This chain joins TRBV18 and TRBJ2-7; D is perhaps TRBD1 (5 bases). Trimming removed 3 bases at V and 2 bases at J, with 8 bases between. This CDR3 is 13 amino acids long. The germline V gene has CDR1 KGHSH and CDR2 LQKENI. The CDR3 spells CASSPGAAYEQYF. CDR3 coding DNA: TGTGCCAGCTCACCTGGGGCCGCCTACGAGCAGTACTTC.

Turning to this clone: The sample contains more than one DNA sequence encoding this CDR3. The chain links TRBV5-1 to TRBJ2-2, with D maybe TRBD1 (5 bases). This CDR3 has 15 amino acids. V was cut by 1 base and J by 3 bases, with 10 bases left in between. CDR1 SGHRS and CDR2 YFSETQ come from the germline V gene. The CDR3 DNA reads TGCGCCAGCAGCTTGAATGGGGCCGACACCGGGGAGCTGTTTTTT. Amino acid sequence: CASSLNGADTGELFF.

The DNA of the CDR3 is TGTGCCAGCAGCTTAGTCTCAGGGGCTAATGAAAAACTGTTTTTT. Encoded protein: CASSLVSGANEKLFF. The chain carries TRBV11-2 and TRBJ1-4; D might be TRBD1 (6 bases). Germline V CDR1 and CDR2: SGHAT, FQNNGV. CDR3 length: 15 amino acids. Trimming shortened V by 1 base and J by 3 bases, and 9 bases separated the two germline ends.

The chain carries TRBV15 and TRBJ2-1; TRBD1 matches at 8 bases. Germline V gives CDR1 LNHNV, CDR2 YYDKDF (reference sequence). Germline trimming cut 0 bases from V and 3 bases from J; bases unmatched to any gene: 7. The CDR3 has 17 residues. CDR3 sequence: CATSRDLAGQGYNEQFF. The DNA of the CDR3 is TGTGCCACCAGCAGAGATTTAGCCGGACAGGGCTACAATGAGCAGTTCTTC.

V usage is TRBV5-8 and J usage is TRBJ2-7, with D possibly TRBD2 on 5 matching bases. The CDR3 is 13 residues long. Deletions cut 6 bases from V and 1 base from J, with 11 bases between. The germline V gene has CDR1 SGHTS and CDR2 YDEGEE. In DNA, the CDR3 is TGTGCCAGCAAGAGAGCGGATTCCTACGAGCAGTACTTC. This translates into CASKRADSYEQYF. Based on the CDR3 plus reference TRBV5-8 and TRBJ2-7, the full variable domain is EAGVTQSPTHLIKTRGQQATLRCSPISGHTSVYWYQQALGLGLQFLLWYDEGEERNRGNFPPRFSGRQFPNYSSELNVNALELEDSALYLCASKRADSYEQYFGPGTRLTVT.

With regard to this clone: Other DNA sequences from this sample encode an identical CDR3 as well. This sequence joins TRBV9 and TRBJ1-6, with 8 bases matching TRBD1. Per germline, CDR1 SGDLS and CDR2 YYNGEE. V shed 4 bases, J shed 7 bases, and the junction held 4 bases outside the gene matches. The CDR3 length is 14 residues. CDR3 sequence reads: CASSPQGGNSPLHF. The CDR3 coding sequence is TGTGCCAGCAGCCCACAGGGGGGGAATTCACCCCTCCACTTT.

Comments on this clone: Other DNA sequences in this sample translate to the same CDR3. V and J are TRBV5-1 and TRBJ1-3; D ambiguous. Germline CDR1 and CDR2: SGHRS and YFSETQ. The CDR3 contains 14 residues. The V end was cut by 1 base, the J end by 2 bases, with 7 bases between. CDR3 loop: CASSLSGPGNTIYF. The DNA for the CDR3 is TGCGCCAGCAGCTTGAGCGGTCCTGGAAACACCATATATTTT.

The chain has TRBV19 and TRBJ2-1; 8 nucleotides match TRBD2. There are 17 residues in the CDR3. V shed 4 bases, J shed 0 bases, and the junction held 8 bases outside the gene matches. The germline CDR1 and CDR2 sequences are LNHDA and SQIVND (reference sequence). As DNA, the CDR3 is TGTGCCAGTAGTACCGTTACCGGGACTAGCTCCTACAATGAGCAGTTCTTC. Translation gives CASSTVTGTSSYNEQFF.

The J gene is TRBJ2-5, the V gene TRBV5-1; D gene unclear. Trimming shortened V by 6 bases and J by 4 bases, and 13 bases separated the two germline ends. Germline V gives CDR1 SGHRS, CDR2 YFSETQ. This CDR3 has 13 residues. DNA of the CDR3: TGCGCCAGCATGCTGGGTTCGGGAGAGACCCAGTACTTC. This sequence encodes CASMLGSGETQYF.

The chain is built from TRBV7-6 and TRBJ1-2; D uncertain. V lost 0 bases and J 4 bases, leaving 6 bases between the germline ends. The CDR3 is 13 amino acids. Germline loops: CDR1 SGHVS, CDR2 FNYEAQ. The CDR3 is CASSLASGYGYTF. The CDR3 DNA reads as TGTGCCAGCAGCTTAGCATCAGGCTATGGCTACACCTTC.